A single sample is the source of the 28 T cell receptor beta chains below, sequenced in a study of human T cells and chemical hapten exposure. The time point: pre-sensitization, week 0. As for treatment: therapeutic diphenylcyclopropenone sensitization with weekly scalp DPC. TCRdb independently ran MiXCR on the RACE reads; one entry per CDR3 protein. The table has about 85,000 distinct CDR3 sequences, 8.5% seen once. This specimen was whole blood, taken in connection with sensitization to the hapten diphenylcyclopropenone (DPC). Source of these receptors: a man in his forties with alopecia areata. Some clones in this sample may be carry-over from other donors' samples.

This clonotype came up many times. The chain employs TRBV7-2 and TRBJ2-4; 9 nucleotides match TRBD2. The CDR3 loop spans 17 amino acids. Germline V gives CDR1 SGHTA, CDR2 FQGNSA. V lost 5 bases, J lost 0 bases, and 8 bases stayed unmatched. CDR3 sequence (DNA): TGTGCCAGCAGCGTTATAACTAGCGGGTTAGCCAAAAACATTCAGTACTTC. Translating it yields CASSVITSGLAKNIQYF. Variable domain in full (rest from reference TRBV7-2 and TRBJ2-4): GAGVSQSPSNKVTEKGKDVELRCDPISGHTALYWYRQSLGQGLEFLIYFQGNSAPDKSGLPSDRFSAERTGGSVSTLTIQRTQQEDSAVYLCASSVITSGLAKNIQYFGAGTRLSVL.

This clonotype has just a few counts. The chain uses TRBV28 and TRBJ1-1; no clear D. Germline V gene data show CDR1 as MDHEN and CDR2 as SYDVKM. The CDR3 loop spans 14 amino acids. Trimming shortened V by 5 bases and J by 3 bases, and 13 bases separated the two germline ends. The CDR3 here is CASSTRGLDTEAFF. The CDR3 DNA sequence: TGTGCCAGCAGTACCCGAGGCCTTGACACTGAAGCTTTCTTT.

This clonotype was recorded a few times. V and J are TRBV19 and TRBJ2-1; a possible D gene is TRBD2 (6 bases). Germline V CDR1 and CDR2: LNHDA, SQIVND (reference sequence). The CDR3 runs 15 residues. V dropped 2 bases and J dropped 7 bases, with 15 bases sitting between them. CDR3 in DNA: TGTGCCAGTAGTATATACAGTCACGGAGGGAATGAGCAGTTCTTC. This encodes CASSIYSHGGNEQFF.

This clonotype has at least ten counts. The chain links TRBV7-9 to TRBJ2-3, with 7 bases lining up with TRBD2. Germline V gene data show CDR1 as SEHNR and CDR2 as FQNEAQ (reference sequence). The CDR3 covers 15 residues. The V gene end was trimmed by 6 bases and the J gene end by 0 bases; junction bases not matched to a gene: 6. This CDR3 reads CASSERGLSTDTQYF. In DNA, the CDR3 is TGTGCCAGCAGTGAGCGGGGACTAAGCACAGATACGCAGTATTTT.

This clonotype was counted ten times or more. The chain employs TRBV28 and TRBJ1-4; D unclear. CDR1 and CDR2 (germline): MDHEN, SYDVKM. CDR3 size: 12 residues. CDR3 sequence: CASASLNEKLFF. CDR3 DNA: TGTGCAAGCGCTTCGCTTAATGAAAAACTGTTTTTT.

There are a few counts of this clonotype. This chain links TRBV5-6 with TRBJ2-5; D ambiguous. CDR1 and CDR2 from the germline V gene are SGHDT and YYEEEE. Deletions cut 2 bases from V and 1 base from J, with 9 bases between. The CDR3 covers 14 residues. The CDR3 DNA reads TGTGCCAGCAGCTTTCGGGCTCCCCAAGAGACCCAGTACTTC. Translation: CASSFRAPQETQYF.

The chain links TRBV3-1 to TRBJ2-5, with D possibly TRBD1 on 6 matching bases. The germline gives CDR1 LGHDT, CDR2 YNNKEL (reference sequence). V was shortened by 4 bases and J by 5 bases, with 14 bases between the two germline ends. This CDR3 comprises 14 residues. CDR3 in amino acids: CASSLTRQEETQYF. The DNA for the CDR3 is TGTGCCAGCAGCCTCACAAGACAGGAGGAGACCCAGTACTTC.

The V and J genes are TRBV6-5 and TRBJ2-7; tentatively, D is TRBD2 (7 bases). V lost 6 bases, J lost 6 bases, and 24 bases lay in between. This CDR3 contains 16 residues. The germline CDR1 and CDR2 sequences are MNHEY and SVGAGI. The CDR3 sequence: CASRERGGVGDVEQYF. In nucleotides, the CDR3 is TGTGCCAGCAGGGAGAGAGGGGGGGTCGGGGATGTCGAGCAGTACTTC.

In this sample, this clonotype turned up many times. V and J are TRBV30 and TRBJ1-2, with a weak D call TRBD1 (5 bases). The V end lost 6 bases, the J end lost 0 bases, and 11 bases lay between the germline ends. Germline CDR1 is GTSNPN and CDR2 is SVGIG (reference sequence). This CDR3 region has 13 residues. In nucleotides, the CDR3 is TGTGCCTGCACCGGGGCCGCTAACTATGGCTACACCTTC. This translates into CACTGAANYGYTF.

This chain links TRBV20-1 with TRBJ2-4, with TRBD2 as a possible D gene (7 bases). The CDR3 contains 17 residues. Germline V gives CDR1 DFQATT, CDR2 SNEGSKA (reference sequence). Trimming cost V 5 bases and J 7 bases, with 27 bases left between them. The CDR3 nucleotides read TGCAGTGCTGGCCCAGCCGGGGGGCGAAGGAGACAGAACATTCAGTACTTC. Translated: CSAGPAGGRRRQNIQYF.

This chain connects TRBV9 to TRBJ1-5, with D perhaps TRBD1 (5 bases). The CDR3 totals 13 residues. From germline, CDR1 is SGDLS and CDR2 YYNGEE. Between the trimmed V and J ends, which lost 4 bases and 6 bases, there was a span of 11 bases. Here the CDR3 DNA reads TGTGCCAGCAGCCCCGGGGGTCTTCAGCCCCAGCATTTT. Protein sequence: CASSPGGLQPQHF.

CDR3 protein: CSVDSGSSYNEQFF. In DNA, the CDR3 is TGCAGCGTGGATTCCGGGAGCTCCTACAATGAGCAGTTCTTC. The chain carries TRBV29-1 and TRBJ2-1; TRBD2 might be the D (6 bases). V was shortened by 6 bases and J by 0 bases, with 12 bases between the two germline ends. Germline assignment: CDR1 SQVTM and CDR2 ANQGSEA. This CDR3 spans 14 amino acids.

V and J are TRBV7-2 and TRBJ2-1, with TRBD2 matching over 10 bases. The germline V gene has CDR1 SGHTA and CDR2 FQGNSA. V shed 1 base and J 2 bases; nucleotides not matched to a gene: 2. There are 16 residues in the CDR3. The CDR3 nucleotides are TGTGCCAGCAGCTTAGAGGGACTAGCGACCTACAATGAGCAGTTCTTC. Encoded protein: CASSLEGLATYNEQFF.

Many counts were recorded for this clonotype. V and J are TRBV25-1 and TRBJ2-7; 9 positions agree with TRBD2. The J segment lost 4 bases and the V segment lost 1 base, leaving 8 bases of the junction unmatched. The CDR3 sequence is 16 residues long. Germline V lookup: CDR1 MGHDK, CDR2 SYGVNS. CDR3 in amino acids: CASSESTSGDNYEQYV. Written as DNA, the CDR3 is TGTGCCAGCAGTGAATCGACTAGCGGAGATAATTACGAGCAGTACGTC.

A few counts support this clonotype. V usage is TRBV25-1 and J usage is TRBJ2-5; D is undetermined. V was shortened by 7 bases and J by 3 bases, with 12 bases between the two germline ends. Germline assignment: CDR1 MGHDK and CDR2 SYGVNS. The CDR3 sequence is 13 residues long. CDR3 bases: TGTGCCAGCAATGCCCGTGGGAAAGAGACCCAGTACTTC. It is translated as CASNARGKETQYF.

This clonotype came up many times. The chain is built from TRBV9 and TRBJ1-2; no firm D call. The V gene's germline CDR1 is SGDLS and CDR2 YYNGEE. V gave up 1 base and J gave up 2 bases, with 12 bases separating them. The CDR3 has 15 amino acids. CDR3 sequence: CASSVMWVANYGYTF. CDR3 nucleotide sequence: TGTGCCAGCAGCGTAATGTGGGTTGCCAACTATGGCTACACCTTC.

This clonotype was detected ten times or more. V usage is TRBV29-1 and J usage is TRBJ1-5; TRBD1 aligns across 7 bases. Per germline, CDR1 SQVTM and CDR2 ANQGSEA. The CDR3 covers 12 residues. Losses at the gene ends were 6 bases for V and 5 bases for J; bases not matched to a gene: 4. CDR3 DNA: TGCAGCGTACAGGGGTCCGATCAGCCCCAGCATTTT. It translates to CSVQGSDQPQHF.

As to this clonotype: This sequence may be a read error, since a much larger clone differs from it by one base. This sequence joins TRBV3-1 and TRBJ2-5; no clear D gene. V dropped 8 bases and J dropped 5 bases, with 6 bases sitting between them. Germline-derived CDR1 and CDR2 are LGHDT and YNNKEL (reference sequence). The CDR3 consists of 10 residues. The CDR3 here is CASAPETQYF. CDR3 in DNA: TGTGCCAGCGCTCCGGAGACCCAGTACTTC.

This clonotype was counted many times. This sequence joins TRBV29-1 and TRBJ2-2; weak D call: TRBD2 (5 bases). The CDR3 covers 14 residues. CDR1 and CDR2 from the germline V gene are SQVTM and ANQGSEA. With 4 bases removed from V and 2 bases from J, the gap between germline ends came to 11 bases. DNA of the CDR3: TGCAGCGTTGGAAAGGACTCAAACACCGGGGAGCTGTTTTTT. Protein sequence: CSVGKDSNTGELFF.

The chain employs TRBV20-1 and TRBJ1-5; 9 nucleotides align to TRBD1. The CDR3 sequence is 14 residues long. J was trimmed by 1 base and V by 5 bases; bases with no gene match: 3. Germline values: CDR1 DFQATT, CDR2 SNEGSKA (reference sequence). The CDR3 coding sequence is TGCAGTGCTGCGACAGGGGGAAGCAATCAGCCCCAGCATTTT. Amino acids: CSAATGGSNQPQHF.

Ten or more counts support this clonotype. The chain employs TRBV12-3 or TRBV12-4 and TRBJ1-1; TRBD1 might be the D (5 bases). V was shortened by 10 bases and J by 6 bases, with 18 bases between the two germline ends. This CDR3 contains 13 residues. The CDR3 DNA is TGTGCCACGCACTTCGGGGGTACCCCTGAAGCTTTCTTT. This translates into CATHFGGTPEAFF.

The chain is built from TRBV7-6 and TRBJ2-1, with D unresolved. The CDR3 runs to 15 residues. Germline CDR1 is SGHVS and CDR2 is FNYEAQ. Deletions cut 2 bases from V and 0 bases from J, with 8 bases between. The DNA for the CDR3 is TGTGCCAGCAGCTTAACATTGAGCTCCTACAATGAGCAGTTCTTC. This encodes CASSLTLSSYNEQFF.

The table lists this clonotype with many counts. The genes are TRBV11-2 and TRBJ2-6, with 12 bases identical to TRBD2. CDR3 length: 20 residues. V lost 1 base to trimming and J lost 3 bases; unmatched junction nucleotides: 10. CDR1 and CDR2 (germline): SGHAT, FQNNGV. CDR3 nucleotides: TGTGCCAGCAGCTTAGGGGCGGGACTAGCGGGCCGTGTTGGGGCCAACGTCCTGACTTTC. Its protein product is CASSLGAGLAGRVGANVLTF.

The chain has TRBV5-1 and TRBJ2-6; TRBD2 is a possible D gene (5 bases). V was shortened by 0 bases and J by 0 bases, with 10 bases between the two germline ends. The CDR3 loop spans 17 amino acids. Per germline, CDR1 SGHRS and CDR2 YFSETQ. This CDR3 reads CASSLGYGGSGANVLTF. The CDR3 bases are TGCGCCAGCAGCTTGGGGTATGGAGGCTCTGGGGCCAACGTCCTGACTTTC.

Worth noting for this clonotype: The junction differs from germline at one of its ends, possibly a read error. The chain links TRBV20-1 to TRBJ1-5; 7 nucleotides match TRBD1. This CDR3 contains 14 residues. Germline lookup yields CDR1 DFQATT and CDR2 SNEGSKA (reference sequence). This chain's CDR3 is CSAGQVISNQPKHF. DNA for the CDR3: TGCAGTGCTGGACAGGTTATTAGCAATCAGCCCAAGCATTTT.

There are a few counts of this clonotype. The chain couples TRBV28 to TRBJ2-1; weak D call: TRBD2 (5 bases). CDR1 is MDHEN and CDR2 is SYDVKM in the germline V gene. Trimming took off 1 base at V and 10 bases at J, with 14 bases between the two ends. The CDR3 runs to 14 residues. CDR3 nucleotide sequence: TGTGCCAGCAGTTTATTGGGGAGTGGGCTGGAGCAGTTCTTC. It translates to CASSLLGSGLEQFF.

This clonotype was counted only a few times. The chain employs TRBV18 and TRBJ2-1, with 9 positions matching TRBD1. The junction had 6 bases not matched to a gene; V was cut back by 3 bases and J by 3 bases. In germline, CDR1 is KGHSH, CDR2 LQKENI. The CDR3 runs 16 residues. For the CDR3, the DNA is TGTGCCAGCTCACCCTTGGGACAGGGCCTCTACAATGAGCAGTTCTTC. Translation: CASSPLGQGLYNEQFF.

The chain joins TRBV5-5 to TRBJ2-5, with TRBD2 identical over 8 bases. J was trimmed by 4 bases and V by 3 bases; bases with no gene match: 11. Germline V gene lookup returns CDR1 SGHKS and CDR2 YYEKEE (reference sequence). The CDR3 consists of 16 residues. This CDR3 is CASSWTREGRGETQYF. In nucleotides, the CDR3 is TGTGCCAGCAGCTGGACCCGGGAGGGCCGGGGAGAGACCCAGTACTTC.